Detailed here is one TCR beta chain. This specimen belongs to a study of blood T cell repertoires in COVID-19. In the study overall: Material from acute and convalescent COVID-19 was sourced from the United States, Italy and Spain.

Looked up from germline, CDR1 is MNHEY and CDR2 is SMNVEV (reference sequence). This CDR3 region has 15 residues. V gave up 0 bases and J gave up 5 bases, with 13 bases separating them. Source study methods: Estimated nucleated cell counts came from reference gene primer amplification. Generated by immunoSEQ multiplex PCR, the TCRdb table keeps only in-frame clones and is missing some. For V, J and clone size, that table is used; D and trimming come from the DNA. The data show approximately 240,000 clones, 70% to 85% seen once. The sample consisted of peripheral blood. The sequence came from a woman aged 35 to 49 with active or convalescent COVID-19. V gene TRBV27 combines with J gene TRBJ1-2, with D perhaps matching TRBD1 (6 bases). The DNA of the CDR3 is TGTGCCAGCAGTTTATCATGGGGGCACCTGTATGGCTACACCTTC. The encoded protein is CASSLSWGHLYGYTF.